Listed here are 13 T cell receptor beta chains from one sample, sequenced in a study of T cell repertoires in cytomegalovirus infection. MiXCR, run by TCRdb on the reads, gives a single entry per CDR3 protein. The sample contains about 100,000 distinct CDR3 sequences, less than 25% of which appear only once. Specimen: CD8+ T cells from PBMCs. Every receptor here comes from a human donor in good health (CMV status not recorded). Some clones in this sample may be carry-over from other donors' samples.

This clonotype was seen only a few times. This chain uses TRBV7-9 with TRBJ1-3; the D is unclear. The CDR3 consists of 14 residues. V was trimmed by 7 bases and J by 0 bases, leaving 10 bases between them. Per germline, CDR1 SEHNR and CDR2 FQNEAQ (reference sequence). CDR3 residues: CASIQTGSGNTIYF. DNA of the CDR3: TGTGCCAGCATCCAAACGGGCTCTGGAAACACCATATATTTT.

The chain employs TRBV7-9 and TRBJ2-2; 7 bases fit TRBD2. The J segment lost 0 bases and the V segment lost 1 base, leaving 2 bases of the junction unmatched. Looked up from germline, CDR1 is SEHNR and CDR2 is FQNEAQ (reference sequence). The CDR3 spans 16 residues. CDR3 coding DNA: TGTGCCAGCAGCTTAGGCAGCGGGGCGAACACCGGGGAGCTGTTTTTT. Protein sequence: CASSLGSGANTGELFF.

This clonotype showed up just a few times. V is TRBV19 and J is TRBJ2-1; no clear D. Germline V gene data show CDR1 as LNHDA and CDR2 as SQIVND (reference sequence). There are 13 residues in the CDR3. Between the trimmed V and J ends, which lost 7 bases and 6 bases, there was a span of 13 bases. The CDR3, as DNA: TGTGCCAGTACCCCCGGCGGAGTCAATGAGCAGTTCTTC. Translated: CASTPGGVNEQFF.

This clonotype was counted only a few times. The CDR3 spells CASSLGLDYNEQFF. The CDR3 DNA reads as TGCGCCAGCAGCCTCGGACTAGACTACAATGAGCAGTTCTTC. The rearrangement uses TRBV4-3 and TRBJ2-1; TRBD2 agrees at 7 bases. With 4 bases clipped from V and 3 bases from J, the junction kept 3 bases outside the gene matches. This CDR3 spans 14 amino acids. The germline V gene encodes CDR1 LGHNA and CDR2 YSLEER.

This clonotype was found a few times. V and J are TRBV30 and TRBJ1-1; 7 nucleotides agree with TRBD1. This CDR3 has 13 amino acids. Looked up from germline, CDR1 is GTSNPN and CDR2 is SVGIG (reference sequence). V lost 0 bases, J lost 3 bases, and 1 base stayed unmatched. The CDR3 here is CAWSVTGDTEAFF. CDR3 DNA sequence: TGTGCCTGGAGTGTAACAGGGGACACTGAAGCTTTCTTT. Full variable domain (rest looked up from reference TRBV30 and TRBJ1-1): SQTIHQWPATLVQPVGSPLSLECTVEGTSNPNLYWYRQAAGRGLQLLFYSVGIGQISSEVPQNLSASRPQDRQFILSSKKLLLSDSGFYLCAWSVTGDTEAFFGQGTRLTVV.

The genes are TRBV6-6 and TRBJ1-2; 8 positions agree with TRBD1. V lost 6 bases to trimming and J lost 8 bases; unmatched junction nucleotides: 8. The CDR3 has 13 amino acids. Per germline, CDR1 MNHNY and CDR2 SVGAGI (reference sequence). Here the CDR3 DNA reads TGTGCCAGCAGCTTAGGACAGGGTCCCGGCTACACCTTC. It yields the protein CASSLGQGPGYTF.

The table lists this clonotype with a count of one. V usage is TRBV7-9 and J usage is TRBJ1-2; unclear D gene. The CDR3 has 13 amino acids. Germline values: CDR1 SEHNR, CDR2 FQNEAQ (reference sequence). Trimming left V 6 bases short and J 1 base short, with 9 bases between. The CDR3: CASSSRFNYGYTF. The CDR3 nucleotides are TGTGCCAGCAGTAGTAGGTTTAACTATGGCTACACCTTC.

As to this clonotype: A read error may produce the germline difference seen at one junction end. The chain joins TRBV24-1 to TRBJ1-5, with D perhaps matching TRBD1 (6 bases). The CDR3 has 15 amino acids. Germline V gives CDR1 KGHDR, CDR2 SFDVKD. CDR3 bases: TGTGCCACCAGTGACTACAGGGATTTTGGTCAGCCCCAGCGTTTT. Translation: CATSDYRDFGQPQRF.

This clonotype was found a few times. V usage is TRBV27 and J usage is TRBJ2-7; tentative D call: TRBD2 (6 bases). The CDR3 loop spans 16 amino acids. Germline values: CDR1 MNHEY, CDR2 SMNVEV (reference sequence). Trimming took 0 bases from V and 4 from J, leaving 16 bases between them. This CDR3 is CASSLSLPLEGYEQYF. DNA for the CDR3: TGTGCCAGCAGTTTATCGCTTCCTCTGGAGGGGTACGAGCAGTACTTC.

The chain joins TRBV18 to TRBJ1-5; D remains ambiguous. This CDR3 contains 14 residues. V gave up 0 bases and J gave up 1 base, with 4 bases separating them. Germline values: CDR1 KGHSH, CDR2 LQKENI. Here the CDR3 DNA reads TGTGCCAGCTCACCACCGTCCAGCAATCAGCCCCAGCATTTT. This encodes CASSPPSSNQPQHF.

The V and J genes are TRBV7-8 and TRBJ2-1; D is uncertain. Trimming pared 6 bases from V and 0 bases from J, leaving 6 bases between. CDR3 length: 13 residues. Per germline, CDR1 SGHVS and CDR2 FQNEAQ. The chain's CDR3 is CASRLGSYNEQFF. CDR3 coding DNA: TGTGCCAGCAGACTTGGCTCCTACAATGAGCAGTTCTTC.

This clonotype has a handful of counts. This rearrangement joins TRBV6-1 to TRBJ2-1; 8 bases line up with TRBD2. Germline V gene sequence: CDR1 MNHNS, CDR2 SASEGT. The CDR3 contains 12 residues. The DNA of the CDR3 is TGTGCTTCGGGACTAGCCTACAATGAGCAGTTCTTC. This codes for CASGLAYNEQFF.

Many counts were recorded for this clonotype. This chain links TRBV28 with TRBJ1-5, with TRBD1 matching 7 bases. This CDR3 is built from 16 residues. Germline CDR1 MDHEN, CDR2 SYDVKM. Trimming removed 6 bases from V and 0 bases from J; junction bases left unmatched: 8. The DNA for the CDR3 is TGTGCCAGCAGAATGGGACAGTCTTATAGCAATCAGCCCCAGCATTTT. Amino acid sequence: CASRMGQSYSNQPQHF. Combining the CDR3 with reference TRBV28 and TRBJ1-5 gives the whole variable domain DVKVTQSSRYLVKRTGEKVFLECVQDMDHENMFWYRQDPGLGLRLIYFSYDVKMKEKGDIPEGYSVSREKKERFSLILESASTNQTSMYLCASRMGQSYSNQPQHFGDGTRLSIL.